Below, one T cell receptor (beta chain) is given with its context. The sample belongs to a study of blood T cell repertoires in COVID-19. Study summary: T cells, B-cell-depleted T cells, or PBMCs provided the cDNA or gDNA that served as material.

Germline V gives CDR1 SNHLY, CDR2 FYNNEI. V lost 5 bases and J lost 2, with 16 bases in between. The CDR3 totals 16 residues. The cohort comprised adults aged about 18 to 89 years residing in approximately 25 US areas. Participant-given clinical history determined each cohort assignment. The authors' processing: Amplification from reference gene primers served as the basis for estimated nucleated cell counts. Here immunoSEQ multiplex PCR was the method, and the copy in TCRdb shows in-frame clones only, minus some. V, J and clone size are those of that table, while D and trimming were read from the DNA. This sample has hundreds of thousands of clones, with approximately 86% found just once.

Sample: PBMCs or T cells enriched from blood (not recorded which). The TCR originated in a woman aged 50 to 65 who had recovered from COVID-19. This chain links TRBV2 with TRBJ2-1; weak D call: TRBD1 (5 bases). CDR3 region: CASSRIRRVTYNEQFF. CDR3 DNA sequence: TGTGCCAGCAGTAGGATCCGCAGGGTGACCTACAATGAGCAGTTCTTC.